Listed below are T cell receptor beta chains from one sample, sequenced in a study of T cell responses to AZD1222 COVID-19 vaccine. The table came from immunoSEQ multiplex PCR; TCRdb's copy has only in-frame clones and leaves some out. The sample yields roughly 140,000 clones, roughly four fifths seen once. This specimen was peripheral blood, taken on day 0 of MenACWY control vaccination. The source is an adult in good health. The CDR3 runs from the conserved cysteine through the conserved F or W. The order of the fields is D gene, J gene, clone size, V gene, CDR3 DNA, CDR3 protein. The D gene is left open where the match is weak. The listing skips clone size in some rows; elsewhere it reads once, few, many or a size class.

>NA|TRBJ1-5|NA|TRBV18
TGTGCCAGCTCACCACTACAGGGATTCGGCAATCAGCCCCAGCATTTT
CASSPLQGFGNQPQHF
>NA|TRBJ1-1|NA|TRBV24-1
TGTGCCACCAGTGATCCACGACGGTCCGCTGAAGCTTTCTTT
CATSDPRRSAEAFF
>NA|TRBJ1-2|NA|TRBV19
TGTGCCAGTAAGCGACAGGCGAATAACTATGGCTACACCTTC
CASKRQANNYGYTF
>TRBD1|TRBJ2-5|NA|TRBV18
TGTGCCAGCTCACCATCGGCAGGGGGCGCAAAGACCCAGTACTTC
CASSPSAGGAKTQYF
>TRBD2|TRBJ2-1|NA|TRBV3-1/TRBV3-2
TGTGCCAGCAGCCGCGGGACTAGCGGGTCGGGTGAGCAGTTCTTC
CASSRGTSGSGEQFF
>NA|TRBJ2-3|NA|TRBV27
TGTGCCAGCAGTTTAAGGCATACCACAGATACGCAGTATTTT
CASSLRHTTDTQYF
>NA|TRBJ1-4|NA|TRBV5-5
TGTGCCAGCAGCCCCGCAAAGTTGGCAGGGGAAAAACTGTTTTTT
CASSPAKLAGEKLFF
>NA|TRBJ2-3|NA|TRBV29-1
TGCAGCGAAAACGAGGGGCAATTT
CSENEGQF
>TRBD1|TRBJ1-5|many|TRBV2
TGTGCCAGCACCCCCGGGACAGGGGGCAATCAGCCCCAGCATTTT
CASTPGTGGNQPQHF
>NA|TRBJ2-1|NA|TRBV19
TGTGCCAGTAGTATCGCCGATACCTATTTGAATGAGCAGTTCTTC
CASSIADTYLNEQFF
>NA|TRBJ1-4|NA|TRBV5-8
TGTGCCAGCAGCGAAGGACAGAATAATGAAAAACTGTTTTTT
CASSEGQNNEKLFF
>TRBD1|TRBJ1-1|NA|TRBV28
TGTGCCAGCAGCGACAGGGGTTGGAACACTGAAGCTTTCTTT
CASSDRGWNTEAFF
>NA|TRBJ1-1|NA|TRBV5-4
TGTGCCAGCAGCCGCACGGCAATGAACACTGAAGCTTTCTTT
CASSRTAMNTEAFF
>NA|TRBJ1-1|NA|TRBV3-1/TRBV3-2
TGTGCCAGCAGCCAAGATGGAGGACATGAAGCTTTCTTT
CASSQDGGHEAFF
>NA|TRBJ1-1|NA|TRBV18
TGTGCCAGCTCACCCCAAAGGGGCATGAACACTGAAGCTTTCTTT
CASSPQRGMNTEAFF
>NA|TRBJ1-1|few|TRBV4-1
TGCGCCAGCAGCCAAGGAGGGTTCACTGAAGCTTTCTTT
CASSQGGFTEAFF
>NA|TRBJ2-3|NA|TRBV2
TGTGCCAGCAGTTGGGGTAGCACAGATACGCAGTATTTT
CASSWGSTDTQYF
>NA|TRBJ1-2|NA|TRBV6-2/TRBV6-3
TGTGCCAGCAGTTTGGGAGTTGCCTTCTATGGCTACACCTTC
CASSLGVAFYGYTF
>TRBD1|TRBJ1-5|NA|TRBV30
TGTGCCTGGACCGGACAGGGGGGGCAGCCCCAGCATTTT
CAWTGQGGQPQHF
>TRBD1|TRBJ2-1|NA|TRBV3-1/TRBV3-2
TGTGCCAGCAGCCAAGGGGACAGAGAGCAGTTCTTC
CASSQGDREQFF
>NA|TRBJ1-1|NA|TRBV7-8
TGTGCCAGCAGCTGGGGGACGTTGAACACTGAAGCTTTCTTT
CASSWGTLNTEAFF
>NA|TRBJ2-1|NA|TRBV28
TGTGCCAGCAGTTTCGTCGTGGAGACACCACCACGGAATGAGCAGTTCTTC
CASSFVVETPPRNEQFF
>NA|TRBJ2-4|NA|TRBV24-1
TGTGCCACCAGTGACGGGACCAGAAACATTCAGTACTTC
CATSDGTRNIQYF
>TRBD2|TRBJ2-2|NA|TRBV7-6
TGTGCCAGCAGCTTTGCGGGGGGGCCCACCGGGGAGCTGTTTTTT
CASSFAGGPTGELFF
>NA|TRBJ1-1|once|TRBV9
TGTGCCAGCAGCGCCCATATGAACACTGAAGCTTTCTTT
CASSAHMNTEAFF
>TRBD1|TRBJ1-5|few|TRBV18
TGTGCCAGCTCACCCGGGACAGGGTCTCGGCCGGATCAGCCCCAGCATTTT
CASSPGTGSRPDQPQHF